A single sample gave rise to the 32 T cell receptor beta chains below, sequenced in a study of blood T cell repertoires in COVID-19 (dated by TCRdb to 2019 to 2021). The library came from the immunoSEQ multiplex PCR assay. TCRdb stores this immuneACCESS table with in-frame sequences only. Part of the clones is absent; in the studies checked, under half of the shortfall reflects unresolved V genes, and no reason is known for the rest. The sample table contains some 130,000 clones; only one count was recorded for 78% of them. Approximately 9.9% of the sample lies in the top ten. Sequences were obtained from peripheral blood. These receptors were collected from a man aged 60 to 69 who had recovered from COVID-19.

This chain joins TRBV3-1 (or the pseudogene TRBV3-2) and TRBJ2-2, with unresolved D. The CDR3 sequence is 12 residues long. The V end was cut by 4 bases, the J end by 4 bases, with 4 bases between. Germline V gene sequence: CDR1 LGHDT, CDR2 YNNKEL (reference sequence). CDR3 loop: CASSPSTGELFF. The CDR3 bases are TGTGCCAGCAGCCCGTCCACCGGGGAGCTGTTTTTT.

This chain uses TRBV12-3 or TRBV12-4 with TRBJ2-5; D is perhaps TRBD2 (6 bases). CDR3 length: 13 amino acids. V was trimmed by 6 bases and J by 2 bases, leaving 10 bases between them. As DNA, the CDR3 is TGTGCCAGCAGCCTGACTAGGCAAGAGACCCAGTACTTC. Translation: CASSLTRQETQYF.

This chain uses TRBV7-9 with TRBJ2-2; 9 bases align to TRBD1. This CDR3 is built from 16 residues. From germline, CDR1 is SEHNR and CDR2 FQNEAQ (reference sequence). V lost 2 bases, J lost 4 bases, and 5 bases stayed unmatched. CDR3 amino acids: CASSLTGGKFTGELFF. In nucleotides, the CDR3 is TGTGCCAGCAGCTTAACAGGGGGCAAGTTCACCGGGGAGCTGTTTTTT.

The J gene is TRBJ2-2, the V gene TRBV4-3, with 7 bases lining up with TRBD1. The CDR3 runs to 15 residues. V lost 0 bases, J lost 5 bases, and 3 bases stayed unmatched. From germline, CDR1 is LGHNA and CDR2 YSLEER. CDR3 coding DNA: TGCGCCAGCAGCCAAGAAGGGGGCGGAACCGGGGAGCTGTTTTTT. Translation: CASSQEGGGTGELFF.

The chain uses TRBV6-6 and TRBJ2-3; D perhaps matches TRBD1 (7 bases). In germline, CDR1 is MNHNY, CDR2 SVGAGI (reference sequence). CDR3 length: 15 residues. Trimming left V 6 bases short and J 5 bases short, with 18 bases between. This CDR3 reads CASRTVDREVDTQYF. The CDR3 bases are TGTGCCAGCAGAACCGTCGACAGGGAGGTAGATACGCAGTATTTT.

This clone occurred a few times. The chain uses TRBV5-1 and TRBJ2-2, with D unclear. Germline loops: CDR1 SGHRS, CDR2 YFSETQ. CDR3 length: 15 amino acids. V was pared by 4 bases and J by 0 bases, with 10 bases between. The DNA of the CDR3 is TGCGCCAGCAGCGAGGAGCCACCGAACACCGGGGAGCTGTTTTTT. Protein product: CASSEEPPNTGELFF.

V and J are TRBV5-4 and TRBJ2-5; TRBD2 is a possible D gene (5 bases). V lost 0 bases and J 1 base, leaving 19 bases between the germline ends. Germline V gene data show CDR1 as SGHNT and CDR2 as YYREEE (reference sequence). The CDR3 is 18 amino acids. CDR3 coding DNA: TGTGCCAGCAGCTTGGGGGTGGGTCTAGCCGTTTTCCAAGAGACCCAGTACTTC. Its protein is CASSLGVGLAVFQETQYF.

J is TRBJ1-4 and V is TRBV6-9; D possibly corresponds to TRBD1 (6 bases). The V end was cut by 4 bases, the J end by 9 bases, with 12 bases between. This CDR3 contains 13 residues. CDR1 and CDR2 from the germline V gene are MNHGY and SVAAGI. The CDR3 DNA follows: TGTGCCAGCAGTTTCCCCCAGGGGCAAAAACTGTTTTTT. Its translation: CASSFPQGQKLFF.

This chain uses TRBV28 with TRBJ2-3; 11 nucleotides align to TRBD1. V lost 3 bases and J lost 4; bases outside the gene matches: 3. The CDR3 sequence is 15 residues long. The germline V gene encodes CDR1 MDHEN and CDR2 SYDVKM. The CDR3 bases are TGTGCCAGCAGTTTCATGGGACAGGGGGCAGATACGCAGTATTTT. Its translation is CASSFMGQGADTQYF.

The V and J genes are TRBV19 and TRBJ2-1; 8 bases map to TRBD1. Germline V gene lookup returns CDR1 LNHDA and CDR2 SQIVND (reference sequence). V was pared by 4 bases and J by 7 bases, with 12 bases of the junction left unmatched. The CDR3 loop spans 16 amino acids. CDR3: CASSTPGQGEGNEQFF. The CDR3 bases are TGTGCCAGTAGTACCCCAGGACAGGGTGAGGGGAATGAGCAGTTCTTC.

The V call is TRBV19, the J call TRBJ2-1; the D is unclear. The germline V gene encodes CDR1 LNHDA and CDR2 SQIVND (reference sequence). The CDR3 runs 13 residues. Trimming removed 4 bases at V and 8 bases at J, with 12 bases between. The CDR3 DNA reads TGTGCCAGTAGTAAGCCCCCGAAAGATGAGCAGTTCTTC. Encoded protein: CASSKPPKDEQFF. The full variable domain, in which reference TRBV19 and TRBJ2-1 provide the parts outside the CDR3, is DGGITQSPKYLFRKEGQNVTLSCEQNLNHDAMYWYRQDPGQGLRLIYYSQIVNDFQKGDIAEGYSVSREKKESFPLTVTSAQKNPTAFYLCASSKPPKDEQFFGPGTRLTVL.

CDR3 loop: CASIGQLGSNYGYTF. For the CDR3, the DNA is TGTGCCAGCATTGGACAGTTGGGGTCTAACTATGGCTACACCTTC. The rearrangement uses TRBV6-5 and TRBJ1-2, with D perhaps matching TRBD1 (6 bases). V gave up 7 bases and J gave up 0 bases, with 15 bases separating them. CDR1 and CDR2 from the germline V gene are MNHEY and SVGAGI. This CDR3 region has 15 residues.

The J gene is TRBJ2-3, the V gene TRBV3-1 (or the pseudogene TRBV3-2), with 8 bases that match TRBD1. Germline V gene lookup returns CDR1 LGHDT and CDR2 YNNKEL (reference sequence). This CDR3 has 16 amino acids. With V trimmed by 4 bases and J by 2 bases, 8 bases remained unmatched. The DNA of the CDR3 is TGTGCCAGCAGCCCCCACGGACAGGGTATCACAGATACGCAGTATTTT. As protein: CASSPHGQGITDTQYF.

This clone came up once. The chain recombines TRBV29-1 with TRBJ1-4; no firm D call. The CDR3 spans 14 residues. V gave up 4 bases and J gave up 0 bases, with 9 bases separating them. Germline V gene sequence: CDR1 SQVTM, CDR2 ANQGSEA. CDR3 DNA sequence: TGCAGCGTTGGAAGATACACAACTAATGAAAAACTGTTTTTT. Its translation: CSVGRYTTNEKLFF. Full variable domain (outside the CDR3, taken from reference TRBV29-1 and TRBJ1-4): SAVISQKPSRDICQRGTSLTIQCQVDSQVTMMFWYRQQPGQSLTLIATANQGSEATYESGFVIDKFPISRPNLTFSTLTVSNMSPEDSSIYLCSVGRYTTNEKLFFGSGTQLSVL.

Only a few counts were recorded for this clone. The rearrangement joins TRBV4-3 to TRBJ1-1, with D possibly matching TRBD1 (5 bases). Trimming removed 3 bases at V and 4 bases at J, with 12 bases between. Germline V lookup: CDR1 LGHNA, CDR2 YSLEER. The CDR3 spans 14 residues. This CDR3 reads CASSQQGSGTEAFF. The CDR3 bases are TGCGCCAGCAGCCAGCAGGGCTCGGGCACTGAAGCTTTCTTT.

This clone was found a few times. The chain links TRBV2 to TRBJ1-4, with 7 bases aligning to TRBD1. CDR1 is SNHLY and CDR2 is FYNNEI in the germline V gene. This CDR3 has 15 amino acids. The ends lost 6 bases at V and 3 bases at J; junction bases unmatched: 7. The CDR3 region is CASSPTGAPNEKLFF. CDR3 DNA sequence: TGTGCCAGCAGCCCTACAGGGGCTCCTAATGAAAAACTGTTTTTT.

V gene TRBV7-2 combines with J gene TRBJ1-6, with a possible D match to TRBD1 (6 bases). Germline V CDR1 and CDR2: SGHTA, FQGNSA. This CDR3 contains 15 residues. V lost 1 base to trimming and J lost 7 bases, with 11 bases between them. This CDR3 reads CASSLVRGSNSPLHF. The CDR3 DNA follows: TGTGCCAGCAGCTTAGTCAGGGGTTCCAATTCACCCCTCCACTTT.

The CDR3 spells CASSTQGVDGYTF. In nucleotides, the CDR3 is TGTGCCAGCAGCACGCAGGGGGTGGATGGCTACACCTTC. The chain links TRBV21-1 to TRBJ1-2; the table calls TRBD1, which could not be checked here. TRBV21-1 is a known pseudogene. CDR3 length: 13 residues.

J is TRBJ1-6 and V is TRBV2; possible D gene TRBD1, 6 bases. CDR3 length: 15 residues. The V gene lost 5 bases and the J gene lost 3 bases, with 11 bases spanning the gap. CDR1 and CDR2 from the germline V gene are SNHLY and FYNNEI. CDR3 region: CASSSTGSYNSPLHF. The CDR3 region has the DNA TGTGCCAGCAGTAGCACAGGGAGCTATAATTCACCCCTCCACTTT.

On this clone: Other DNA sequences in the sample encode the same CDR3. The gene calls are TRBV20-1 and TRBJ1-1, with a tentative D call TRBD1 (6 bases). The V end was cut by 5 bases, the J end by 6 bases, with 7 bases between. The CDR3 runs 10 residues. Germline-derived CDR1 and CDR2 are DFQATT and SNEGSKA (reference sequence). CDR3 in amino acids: CSAGGAEAFF. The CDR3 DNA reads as TGCAGTGCTGGGGGCGCTGAAGCTTTCTTT.

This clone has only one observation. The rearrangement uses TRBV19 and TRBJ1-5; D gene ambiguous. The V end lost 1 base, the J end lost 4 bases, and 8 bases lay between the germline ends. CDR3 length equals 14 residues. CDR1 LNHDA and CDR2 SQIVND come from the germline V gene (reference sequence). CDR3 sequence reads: CASSIAADNQPQHF. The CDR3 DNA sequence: TGTGCCAGTAGTATAGCTGCGGATAATCAGCCCCAGCATTTT.

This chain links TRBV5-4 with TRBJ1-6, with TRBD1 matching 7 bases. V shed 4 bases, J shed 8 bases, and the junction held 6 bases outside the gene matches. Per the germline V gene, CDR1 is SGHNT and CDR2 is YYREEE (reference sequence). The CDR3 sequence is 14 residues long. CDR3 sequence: CASSPQGLDSPLHF. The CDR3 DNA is TGTGCCAGCAGCCCACAGGGGCTCGATTCACCCCTCCACTTT.

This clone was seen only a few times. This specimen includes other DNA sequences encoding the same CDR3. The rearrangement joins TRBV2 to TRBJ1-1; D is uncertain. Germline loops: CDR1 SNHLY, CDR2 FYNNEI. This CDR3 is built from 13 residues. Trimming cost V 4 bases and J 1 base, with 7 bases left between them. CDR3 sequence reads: CASSVGENTEAFF. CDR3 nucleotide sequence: TGTGCCAGCAGTGTGGGAGAGAACACTGAAGCTTTCTTT.

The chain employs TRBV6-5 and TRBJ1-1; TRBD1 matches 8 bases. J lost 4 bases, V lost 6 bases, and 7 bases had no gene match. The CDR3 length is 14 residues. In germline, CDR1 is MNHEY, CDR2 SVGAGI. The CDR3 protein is CASSLETGVTEAFF. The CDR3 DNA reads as TGTGCCAGCAGCCTCGAGACAGGGGTCACTGAAGCTTTCTTT.

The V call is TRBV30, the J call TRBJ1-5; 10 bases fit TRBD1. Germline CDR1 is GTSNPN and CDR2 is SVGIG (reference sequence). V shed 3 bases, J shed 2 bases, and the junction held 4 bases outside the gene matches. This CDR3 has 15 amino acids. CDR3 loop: CAWRTGGAGNQPQHF. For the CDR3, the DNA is TGTGCCTGGAGGACAGGGGGCGCAGGCAATCAGCCCCAGCATTTT.

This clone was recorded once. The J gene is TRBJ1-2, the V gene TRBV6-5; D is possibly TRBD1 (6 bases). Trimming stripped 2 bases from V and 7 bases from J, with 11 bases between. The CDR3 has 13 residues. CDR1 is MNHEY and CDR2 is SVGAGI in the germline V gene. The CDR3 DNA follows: TGTGCCAGCAGTTACGGGGGGGCGCTTGGCTACACCTTC. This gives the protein CASSYGGALGYTF.

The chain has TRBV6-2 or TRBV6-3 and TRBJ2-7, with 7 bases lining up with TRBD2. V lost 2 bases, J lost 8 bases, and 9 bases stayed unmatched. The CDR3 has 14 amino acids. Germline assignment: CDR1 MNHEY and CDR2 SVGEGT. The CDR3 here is CASSYGMGRAKQYF. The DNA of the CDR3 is TGTGCCAGCAGTTACGGGATGGGGAGGGCGAAGCAGTACTTC.

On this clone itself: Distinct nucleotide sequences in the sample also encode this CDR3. This chain's CDR3 is CASSVQAIGNTIYF. CDR3 nucleotides: TGTGCCAGCAGCGTTCAGGCAATTGGAAACACCATATATTTT. The chain links TRBV9 to TRBJ1-3; D gene unclear. The CDR3 covers 14 residues. From germline, CDR1 is SGDLS and CDR2 YYNGEE. V lost 2 bases, J lost 3 bases, and 9 bases lay in between.

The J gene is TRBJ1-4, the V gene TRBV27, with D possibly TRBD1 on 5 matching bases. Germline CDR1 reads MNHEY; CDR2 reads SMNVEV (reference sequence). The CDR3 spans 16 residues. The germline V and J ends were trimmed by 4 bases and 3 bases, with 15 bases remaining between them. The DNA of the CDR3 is TGTGCCAGCAGTTCCTACTGGGGGGGAGCTAATGAAAAACTGTTTTTT. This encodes CASSSYWGGANEKLFF.

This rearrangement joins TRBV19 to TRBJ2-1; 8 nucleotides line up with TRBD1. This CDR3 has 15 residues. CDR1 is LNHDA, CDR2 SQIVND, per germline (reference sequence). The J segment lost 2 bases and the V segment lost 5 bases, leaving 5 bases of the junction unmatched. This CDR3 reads CASSSGQGAYNEQFF. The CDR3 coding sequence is TGTGCCAGTAGTTCCGGACAGGGAGCCTACAATGAGCAGTTCTTC.

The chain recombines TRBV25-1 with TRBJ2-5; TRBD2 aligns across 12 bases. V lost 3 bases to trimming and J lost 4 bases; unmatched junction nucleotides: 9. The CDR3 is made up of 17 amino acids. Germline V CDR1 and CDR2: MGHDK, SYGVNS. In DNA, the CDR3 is TGTGCCAGCAGTGAGACTAGCGGGAGCCCACGGTCAGAGACCCAGTACTTC. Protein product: CASSETSGSPRSETQYF.

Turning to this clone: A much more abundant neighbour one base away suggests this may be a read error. CDR3 sequence reads: CASSWLGAGGQQFF. The CDR3 region has the DNA TGTGCCAGCAGCTGGCTGGGGGCGGGGGGCCAGCAGTTCTTC. This chain links TRBV11-2 with TRBJ2-1; 8 bases are a match to TRBD2. Trimming took 4 bases from V and 11 from J; bases not matched to a gene: 10. This CDR3 region has 14 residues. The germline V gene encodes CDR1 SGHAT and CDR2 FQNNGV. Together with reference TRBV11-2 and TRBJ2-1, the CDR3 gives the full variable domain: EAGVAQSPRYKIIEKRQSVAFWCNPISGHATLYWYQQILGQGPKLLIQFQNNGVVDDSQLPKDRFSAERLKGVDSTLKIQPAKLEDSAVYLCASSWLGAGGQQFFGPGTRLTVL.